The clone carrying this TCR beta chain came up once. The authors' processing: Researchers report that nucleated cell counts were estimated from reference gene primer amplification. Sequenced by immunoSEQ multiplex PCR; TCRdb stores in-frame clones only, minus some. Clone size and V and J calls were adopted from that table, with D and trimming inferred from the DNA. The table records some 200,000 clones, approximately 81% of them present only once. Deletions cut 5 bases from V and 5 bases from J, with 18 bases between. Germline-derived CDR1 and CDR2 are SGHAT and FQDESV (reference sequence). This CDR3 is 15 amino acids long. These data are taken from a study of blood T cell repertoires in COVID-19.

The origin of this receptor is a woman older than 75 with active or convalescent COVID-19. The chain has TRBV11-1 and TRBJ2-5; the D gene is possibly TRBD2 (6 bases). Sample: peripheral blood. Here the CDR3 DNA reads TGTGCCAGCAGCCGAAGCGGGCCCGACGGGGAGACCCAGTACTTC. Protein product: CASSRSGPDGETQYF.